This paragraph reports one T cell receptor beta chain. The source of the sample is a study of blood T cell repertoires in COVID-19. Looking at the study overall: Samples of COVID-19 (acute and convalescent) were obtained from the United States, Italy and Spain. PBMCs, B-cell-depleted T cells, or T cells provided the cDNA or gDNA that made up the material.

The CDR3 loop spans 15 amino acids. Germline V gene sequence: CDR1 SGHNT, CDR2 YYREEE (reference sequence). With 2 bases clipped from V and 8 bases from J, the junction kept 10 bases outside the gene matches. In the original workflow: Researchers report that nucleated cell counts were estimated from reference gene primer amplification. Here immunoSEQ multiplex PCR was the method, and the copy in TCRdb shows in-frame clones only, minus some. That table furnishes V, J and clone size, whereas the DNA furnished D and trimming. The table records fewer than 150,000 clones, around 85% of them present only once.

The sample consisted of peripheral blood. The chain has TRBV5-4 and TRBJ1-1; 9 bases fit TRBD1. This clonotype was sampled from a man in his 70s who had recovered from COVID-19. The chain's CDR3 is CASSFPGTGIGEAFF. CDR3 in DNA: TGTGCCAGCAGCTTTCCCGGGACAGGGATTGGGGAAGCTTTCTTT. The full variable domain, rest sourced from reference TRBV5-4 and TRBJ1-1, is ETGVTQSPTHLIKTRGQQVTLRCSSQSGHNTVSWYQQALGQGPQFIFQYYREEENGRGNFPPRFSGLQFPNYSSELNVNALELDDSALYLCASSFPGTGIGEAFFGQGTRLTVV.